Sequencing of this T cell receptor beta chain was carried out in a study of breast tumors, draining lymph nodes, adjacent tissues. Trimming at V came to 1 base and at J to 5 bases, leaving 9 bases not matched to a gene. The CDR3 is 17 amino acids. From germline, CDR1 is SGHAT and CDR2 FQNNGV. The lymph nodes were axillary draining lymph nodes from breast cancer patients. This clonotype was detected ten times or more. The antigen remains undetermined. Points from the study as a whole: Compared with lymph nodes, tumors were less diverse; compared with nontumor tissue, more. The data were judged consistent with most tumor T cells coming from lymph node and expanding in tumor. Data only fit, rather than demonstrated, lymph node origin of most tumor T cells.

TCRdb processed the multiplex PCR reads anew with MiXCR; each CDR3 protein has one entry. The table includes 200,000 or so distinct CDR3 sequences, roughly 29% detected once. V gene TRBV11-2 combines with J gene TRBJ2-1, with 9 bases lining up with TRBD2. The sequenced sample was axillary lymph node tissue. This TCR derives from a female donor with breast cancer. Some clones in this sample may be carry-over from other donors' samples. The CDR3 DNA reads TGTGCCAGCAGCTTAGCCCCCGGGCTAGCGGGGAACAATGAGCAGTTCTTC. Its translation: CASSLAPGLAGNNEQFF.